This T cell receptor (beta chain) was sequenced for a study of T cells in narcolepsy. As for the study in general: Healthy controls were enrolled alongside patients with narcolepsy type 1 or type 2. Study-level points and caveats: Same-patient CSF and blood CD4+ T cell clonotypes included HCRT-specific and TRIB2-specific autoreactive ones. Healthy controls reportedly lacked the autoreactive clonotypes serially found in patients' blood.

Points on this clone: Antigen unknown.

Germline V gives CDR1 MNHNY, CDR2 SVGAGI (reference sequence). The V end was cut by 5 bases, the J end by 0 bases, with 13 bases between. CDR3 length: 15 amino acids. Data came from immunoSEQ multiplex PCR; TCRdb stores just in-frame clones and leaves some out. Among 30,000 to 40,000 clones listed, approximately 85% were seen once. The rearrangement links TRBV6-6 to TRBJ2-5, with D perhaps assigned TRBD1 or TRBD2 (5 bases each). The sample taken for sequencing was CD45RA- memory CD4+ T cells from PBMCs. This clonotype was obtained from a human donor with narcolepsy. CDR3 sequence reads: CASSKLGTNQETQYF. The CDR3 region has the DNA TGTGCCAGCAGTAAACTGGGGACCAACCAAGAGACCCAGTACTTC.